A selection of T cell receptor beta chains follows, all from one sample in a study of blood T cell repertoires in COVID-19. Some clones are missing from TCRdb's copy, which holds only in-frame ones; the method was immunoSEQ multiplex PCR. The table shows about 180,000 clones, with more than 70% occurring only once. Sequenced sample: PBMCs or T cells enriched from blood (not recorded which). The receptor source for this set is a man aged 40-55 years who had recovered from COVID-19. Each CDR3 is given with its conserved first and last residue. A D gene is named only where the DNA matches it firmly. Not all rows give a size; the values are once, few, many and, for expanded clones, a class.

cdr3_aa cdr3_nt j_call d_call v_call clone_size
CASSRVSLTIDEKLFF TGTGCCAGTAGTCGCGTTTCGCTCACGATCGATGAAAAACTGTTTTTT TRBJ1-4 NA TRBV19 NA
CASRIQGSTEAFF TGTGCCAGCAGAATACAGGGAAGCACTGAAGCTTTCTTT TRBJ1-1 NA TRBV28 NA
CAISAGNYGYTF TGTGCCATCAGTGCGGGGAACTATGGCTACACCTTC TRBJ1-2 NA TRBV10-3 NA
CASSQALTGSETQYF TGCGCCAGCAGCCAAGCCCTGACAGGGTCAGAGACCCAGTACTTC TRBJ2-5 TRBD1 TRBV4-1 NA
CAARGGGSPDTQYF TGTGCCGCCCGGGGGGGCGGGAGCCCAGATACGCAGTATTTT TRBJ2-3 TRBD2 TRBV28 few
CASSQLSYEQYF TGTGCCAGCAGTCAACTCTCCTACGAGCAGTACTTC TRBJ2-7 NA TRBV5-4 few
CASSLRQESYNEQFF TGCGCCAGCAGCTTGCGACAGGAATCCTACAATGAGCAGTTCTTC TRBJ2-1 NA TRBV5-1 once
CASSITGELFF TGTGCCAGCAGTATCACCGGGGAGCTGTTTTTT TRBJ2-2 NA TRBV11-3 few
CASSLGQYNSPLHF TGTGCCAGCAGCTTGGGGCAGTATAATTCACCCCTCCACTTT TRBJ1-6 NA TRBV5-4 few
CASSQEAQGTEAFF TGTGCCAGCAGCCAAGAAGCCCAGGGTACTGAAGCTTTCTTT TRBJ1-1 NA TRBV3-1/TRBV3-2 NA
CASSLTAVPNYGYTF TGTGCCAGCAGTTTAACAGCCGTGCCTAACTATGGCTACACCTTC TRBJ1-2 NA TRBV6-6 NA
CASSLEPVAISDTQYF TGTGCCAGCAGCTTAGAACCGGTAGCTATATCAGATACGCAGTATTTT TRBJ2-3 NA TRBV11-2 NA
CASSVQGVMNTEAFF TGTGCCAGCAGTGTACAGGGAGTAATGAACACTGAAGCTTTCTTT TRBJ1-1 NA TRBV2 once
CASSFDRGQPQHF TGTGCCAGCAGCTTCGACAGGGGACAGCCCCAGCATTTT TRBJ1-5 TRBD1 TRBV7-8 NA
CASSLGQANTEAFF TGTGCCAGCAGCTTAGGACAGGCGAACACTGAAGCTTTCTTT TRBJ1-1 NA TRBV11-2 few
CASSPIFGGDLYEQYF TGTGCCAGCTCACCAATCTTTGGCGGGGACTTATACGAGCAGTACTTC TRBJ2-7 NA TRBV18 NA
CATTQVRAFF TGTGCCACCACTCAAGTTAGAGCTTTCTTT TRBJ1-1 NA TRBV28 NA
CASSPPLTGDLLYGYTF TGTGCCAGCAGCCCCCCGCTGACAGGGGACCTACTCTATGGCTACACCTTC TRBJ1-2 TRBD1 TRBV7-9 NA
CSAQLWSNEQFF TGCAGCGCCCAGCTCTGGAGCAATGAGCAGTTCTTC TRBJ2-1 NA TRBV29-1 NA
CATSLGAGTGELFF TGTGCCACCAGTCTGGGGGCGGGCACCGGGGAGCTGTTTTTT TRBJ2-2 NA TRBV24-1 NA
CASSLHRADMNTEAFF TGTGCCAGCTCACTGCACAGGGCGGACATGAACACTGAAGCTTTCTTT TRBJ1-1 NA TRBV18 NA
CASSFVGGNYGYTF TGTGCCAGCAGTTTCGTAGGGGGAAACTATGGCTACACCTTC TRBJ1-2 NA TRBV27 NA
CASIDTVTGYGYTF TGTGCCAGCATTGATACGGTCACGGGCTATGGCTACACCTTC TRBJ1-2 NA TRBV28 NA
CASSPGQVGTTNEKLFF TGTGCCAGCTCACCGGGACAGGTTGGAACAACTAATGAAAAACTGTTTTTT TRBJ1-4 TRBD1 TRBV18 NA
CASSQDSLLVQYF TGTGCCAGCAGTCAGGACTCCCTGCTCGTTCAGTACTTC TRBJ2-7 NA TRBV6-5 NA
CASSFTSFRNEKLFF TGTGCCAGCAGCTTTACTTCGTTTCGTAATGAAAAACTGTTTTTT TRBJ1-4 NA TRBV7-2 NA
CASSRWDSPNQPQHF TGTGCCAGCAGCCGATGGGACAGCCCCAATCAGCCCCAGCATTTT TRBJ1-5 TRBD1 TRBV27 NA
CAWGTGRPLHF TGTGCCTGGGGGACGGGGAGGCCCCTCCACTTT TRBJ1-6 NA TRBV30 NA
CAISEGTGSLYEQYF TGTGCCATCAGTGAGGGGACAGGGTCCCTATACGAGCAGTACTTC TRBJ2-7 TRBD1 TRBV10-3 NA
CSVATGTGGFGEAFF TGCAGCGTTGCTACCGGGACAGGGGGGTTTGGAGAAGCTTTCTTT TRBJ1-1 TRBD1 TRBV29-1 NA
CASSQGDTDTQYF TGTGCCAGCTCCCAGGGGGACACAGATACGCAGTATTTT TRBJ2-3 TRBD1 TRBV28 NA
CASSGGGRARGTGELFF TGTGCCAGCAGCGGCGGCGGGAGGGCCCGGGGCACCGGGGAGCTGTTTTTT TRBJ2-2 TRBD2 TRBV9 NA
CASGLGGQETQYF TGTGCCAGCGGGCTGGGGGGCCAAGAGACCCAGTACTTC TRBJ2-5 NA TRBV25-1 NA
CASSPAVQGAGNTIYF TGTGCCAGCTCACCAGCGGTACAGGGGGCAGGAAACACCATATATTTT TRBJ1-3 TRBD1 TRBV18 NA
CASSSIVTDTQYF TGTGCCAGCAGCTCCATAGTTACAGATACGCAGTATTTT TRBJ2-3 NA TRBV5-4 NA
CAISAGQGDTYEQYF TGTGCCATCAGCGCAGGACAGGGAGACACCTACGAGCAGTACTTC TRBJ2-7 TRBD1 TRBV10-3 NA
CASSKTENTEAFF TGTGCCAGCAGCAAGACAGAGAACACTGAAGCTTTCTTT TRBJ1-1 NA TRBV7-9 NA
CAWRYYREGYGYTF TGTGCCTGGAGATATTACAGGGAGGGCTATGGCTACACCTTC TRBJ1-2 NA TRBV30 NA
CATSRKRQGARGETQYF TGTGCCACCAGCAGAAAACGACAGGGGGCGAGAGGAGAGACCCAGTACTTC TRBJ2-5 TRBD1 TRBV15 few
CASSIARQGWQPQHF TGTGCCAGTAGTATAGCTCGACAGGGGTGGCAGCCCCAGCATTTT TRBJ1-5 TRBD1 TRBV19 NA
CASSATENSPLHF TGTGCCAGCAGTGCGACAGAAAATTCACCCCTCCACTTT TRBJ1-6 NA TRBV6-2/TRBV6-3 few
CAWDRGSGNTIYF TGTGCCTGGGACAGGGGATCTGGAAACACCATATATTTT TRBJ1-3 TRBD1 TRBV30 NA